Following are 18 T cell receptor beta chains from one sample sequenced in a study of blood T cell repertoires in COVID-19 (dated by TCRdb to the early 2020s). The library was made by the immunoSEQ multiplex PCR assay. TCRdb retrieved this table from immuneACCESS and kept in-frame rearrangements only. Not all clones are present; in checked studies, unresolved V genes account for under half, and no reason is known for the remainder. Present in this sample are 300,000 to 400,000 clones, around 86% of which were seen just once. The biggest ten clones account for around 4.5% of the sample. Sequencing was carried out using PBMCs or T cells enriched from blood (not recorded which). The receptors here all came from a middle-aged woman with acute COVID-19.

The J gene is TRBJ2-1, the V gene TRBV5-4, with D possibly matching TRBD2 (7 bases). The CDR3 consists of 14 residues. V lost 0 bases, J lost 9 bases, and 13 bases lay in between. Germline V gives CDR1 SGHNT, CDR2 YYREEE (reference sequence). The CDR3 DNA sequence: TGTGCCAGCAGCTTGGAGGGGGGGCCTTCTGAGCAGTTCTTC. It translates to CASSLEGGPSEQFF. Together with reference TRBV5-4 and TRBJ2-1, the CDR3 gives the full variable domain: ETGVTQSPTHLIKTRGQQVTLRCSSQSGHNTVSWYQQALGQGPQFIFQYYREEENGRGNFPPRFSGLQFPNYSSELNVNALELDDSALYLCASSLEGGPSEQFFGPGTRLTVL.

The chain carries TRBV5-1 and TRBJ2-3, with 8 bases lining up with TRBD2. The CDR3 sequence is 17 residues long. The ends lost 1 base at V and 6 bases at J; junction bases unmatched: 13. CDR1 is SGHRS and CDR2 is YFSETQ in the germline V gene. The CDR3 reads CASSLSPPSGSWDTQYF. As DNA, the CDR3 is TGCGCCAGCAGCTTGTCCCCCCCGAGCGGGAGTTGGGATACGCAGTATTTT.

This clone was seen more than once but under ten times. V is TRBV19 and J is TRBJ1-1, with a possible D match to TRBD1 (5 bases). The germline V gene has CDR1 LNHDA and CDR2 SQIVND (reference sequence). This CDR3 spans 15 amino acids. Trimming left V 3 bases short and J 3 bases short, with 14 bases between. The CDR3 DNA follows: TGTGCCAGTAGTATTTCGTGGGAAGGGGACACTGAAGCTTTCTTT. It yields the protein CASSISWEGDTEAFF.

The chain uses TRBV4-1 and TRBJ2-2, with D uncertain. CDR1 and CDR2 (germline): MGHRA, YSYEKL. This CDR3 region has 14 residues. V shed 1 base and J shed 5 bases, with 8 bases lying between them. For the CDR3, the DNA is TGCGCCAGCAGCCAAGGACTTAGGACCGGGGAGCTGTTTTTT. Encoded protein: CASSQGLRTGELFF.

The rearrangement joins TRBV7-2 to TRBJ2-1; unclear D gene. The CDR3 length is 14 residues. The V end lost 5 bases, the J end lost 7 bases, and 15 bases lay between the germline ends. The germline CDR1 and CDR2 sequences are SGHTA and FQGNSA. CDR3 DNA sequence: TGTGCCAGCAGCCCGGCCGCAGCGAGAAATGAGCAGTTCTTC. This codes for CASSPAAARNEQFF. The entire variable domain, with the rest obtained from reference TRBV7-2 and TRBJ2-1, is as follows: GAGVSQSPSNKVTEKGKDVELRCDPISGHTALYWYRQSLGQGLEFLIYFQGNSAPDKSGLPSDRFSAERTGGSVSTLTIQRTQQEDSAVYLCASSPAAARNEQFFGPGTRLTVL.

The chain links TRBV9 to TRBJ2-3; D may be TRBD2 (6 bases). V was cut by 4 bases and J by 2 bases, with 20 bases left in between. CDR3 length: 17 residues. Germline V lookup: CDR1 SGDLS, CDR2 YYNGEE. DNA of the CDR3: TGTGCCAGCAGCCTGGACCCCCCGGGGGAAGCCACAGATACGCAGTATTTT. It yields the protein CASSLDPPGEATDTQYF.

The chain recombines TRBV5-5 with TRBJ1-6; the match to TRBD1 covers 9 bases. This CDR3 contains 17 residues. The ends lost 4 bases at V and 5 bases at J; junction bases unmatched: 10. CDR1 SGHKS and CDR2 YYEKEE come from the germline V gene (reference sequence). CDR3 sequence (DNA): TGTGCCAGCAGCCTAGCCGGGACAGGGAAACATAATTCACCCCTCCACTTT. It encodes CASSLAGTGKHNSPLHF.

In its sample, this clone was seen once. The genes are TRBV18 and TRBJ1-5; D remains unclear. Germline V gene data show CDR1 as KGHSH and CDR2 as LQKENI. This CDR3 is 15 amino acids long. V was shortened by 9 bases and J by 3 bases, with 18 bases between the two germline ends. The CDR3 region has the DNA TGTGCCAGTTCTTCATCGAGACTTCCCAATCAGCCCCAGCATTTT. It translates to CASSSSRLPNQPQHF.

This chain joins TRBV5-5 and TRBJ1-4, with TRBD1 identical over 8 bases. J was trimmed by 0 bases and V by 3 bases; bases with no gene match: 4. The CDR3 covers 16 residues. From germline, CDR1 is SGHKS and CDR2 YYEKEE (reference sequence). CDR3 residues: CASSSGQGATNEKLFF. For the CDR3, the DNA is TGTGCCAGCAGCTCCGGACAGGGAGCAACTAATGAAAAACTGTTTTTT.

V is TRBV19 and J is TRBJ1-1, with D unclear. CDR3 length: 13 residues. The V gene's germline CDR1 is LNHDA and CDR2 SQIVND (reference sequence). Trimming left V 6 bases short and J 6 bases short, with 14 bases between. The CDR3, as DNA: TGTGCCAGTAGAAAGGGAGTCGACGCTGAAGCTTTCTTT. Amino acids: CASRKGVDAEAFF.

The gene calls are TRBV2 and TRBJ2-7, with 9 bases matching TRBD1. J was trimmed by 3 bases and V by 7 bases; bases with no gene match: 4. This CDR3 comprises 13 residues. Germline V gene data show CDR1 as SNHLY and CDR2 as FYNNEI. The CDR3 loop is CASIPGQGYEQYF. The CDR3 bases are TGTGCCAGCATCCCGGGACAGGGCTACGAGCAGTACTTC.

The CDR3 DNA follows: TGTGCCAGCAGCATAGGACAGGGCACTAATGAAAAACTGTTTTTT. This encodes CASSIGQGTNEKLFF. This rearrangement joins TRBV5-6 to TRBJ1-4; 8 bases line up with TRBD1. This CDR3 is built from 15 residues. V lost 4 bases to trimming and J lost 2 bases; unmatched junction nucleotides: 4. The germline gives CDR1 SGHDT, CDR2 YYEEEE.

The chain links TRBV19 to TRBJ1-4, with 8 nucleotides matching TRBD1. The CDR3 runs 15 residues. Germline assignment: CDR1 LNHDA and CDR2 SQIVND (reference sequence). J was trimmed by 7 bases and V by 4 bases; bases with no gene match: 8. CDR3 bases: TGTGCCAGTAGTACGGACAGGGCGTGGGGTGAAAAACTGTTTTTT. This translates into CASSTDRAWGEKLFF.

The chain's CDR3 is CASARGSSSLSTDTQYF. The CDR3 nucleotides are TGTGCCAGTGCCCGGGGGTCTTCGTCTTTGAGCACAGATACGCAGTATTTT. The chain joins TRBV19 to TRBJ2-3; possibly TRBD2 for D (6 bases). The germline V and J ends were trimmed by 8 bases and 0 bases, with 21 bases remaining between them. The CDR3 extends over 17 amino acids. Germline assignment: CDR1 LNHDA and CDR2 SQIVND (reference sequence).

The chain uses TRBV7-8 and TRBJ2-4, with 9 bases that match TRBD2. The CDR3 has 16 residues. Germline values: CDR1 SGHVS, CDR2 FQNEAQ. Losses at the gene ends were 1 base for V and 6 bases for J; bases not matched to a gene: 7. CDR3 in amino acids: CASSLVGAGGINIQYF. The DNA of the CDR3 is TGTGCCAGCAGCTTAGTGGGGGCGGGGGGGATAAACATTCAGTACTTC.

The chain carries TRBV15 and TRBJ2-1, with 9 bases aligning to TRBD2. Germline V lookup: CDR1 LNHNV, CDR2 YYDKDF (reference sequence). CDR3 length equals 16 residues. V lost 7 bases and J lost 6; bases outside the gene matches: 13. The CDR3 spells CATKNVIAGEGNEQFF. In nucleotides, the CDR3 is TGTGCCACCAAAAATGTTATAGCGGGAGAGGGCAATGAGCAGTTCTTC.

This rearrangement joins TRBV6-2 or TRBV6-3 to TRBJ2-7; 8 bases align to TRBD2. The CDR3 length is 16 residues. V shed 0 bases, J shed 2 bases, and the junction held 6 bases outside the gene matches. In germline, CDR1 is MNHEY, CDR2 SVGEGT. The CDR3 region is CASSYSRGGITYEQYF. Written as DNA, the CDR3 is TGTGCCAGCAGTTACTCGCGCGGGGGGATTACCTACGAGCAGTACTTC.

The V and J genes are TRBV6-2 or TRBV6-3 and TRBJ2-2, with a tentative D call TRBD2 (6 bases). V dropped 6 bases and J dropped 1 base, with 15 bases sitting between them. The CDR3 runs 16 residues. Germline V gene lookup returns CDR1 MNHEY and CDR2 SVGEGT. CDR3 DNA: TGTGCCAGCAGCCGAGGACTAATAAAGAACACCGGGGAGCTGTTTTTT. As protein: CASSRGLIKNTGELFF.